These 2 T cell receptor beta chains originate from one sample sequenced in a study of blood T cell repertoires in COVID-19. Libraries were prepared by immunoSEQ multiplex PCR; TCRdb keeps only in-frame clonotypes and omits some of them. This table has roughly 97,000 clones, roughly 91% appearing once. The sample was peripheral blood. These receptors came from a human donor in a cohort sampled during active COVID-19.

The CDR3 protein is CASSQAFWGEGNTIYF. CDR3 coding DNA: TGCGCCAGCAGCCAAGCGTTCTGGGGGGAGGGAAACACCATATATTTT. This rearrangement joins TRBV4-3 to TRBJ1-3, with D perhaps TRBD1 (5 bases). The V end was cut by 1 base, the J end by 4 bases, with 14 bases between. Per germline, CDR1 LGHNA and CDR2 YSLEER. This CDR3 comprises 16 residues.

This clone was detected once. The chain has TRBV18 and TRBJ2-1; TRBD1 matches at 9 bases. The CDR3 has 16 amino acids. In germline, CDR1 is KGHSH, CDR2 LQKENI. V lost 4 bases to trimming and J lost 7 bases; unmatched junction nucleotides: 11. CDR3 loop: CASSQVQGAGVNEQFF. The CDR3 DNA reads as TGTGCCAGCTCACAAGTACAGGGGGCGGGTGTGAATGAGCAGTTCTTC.